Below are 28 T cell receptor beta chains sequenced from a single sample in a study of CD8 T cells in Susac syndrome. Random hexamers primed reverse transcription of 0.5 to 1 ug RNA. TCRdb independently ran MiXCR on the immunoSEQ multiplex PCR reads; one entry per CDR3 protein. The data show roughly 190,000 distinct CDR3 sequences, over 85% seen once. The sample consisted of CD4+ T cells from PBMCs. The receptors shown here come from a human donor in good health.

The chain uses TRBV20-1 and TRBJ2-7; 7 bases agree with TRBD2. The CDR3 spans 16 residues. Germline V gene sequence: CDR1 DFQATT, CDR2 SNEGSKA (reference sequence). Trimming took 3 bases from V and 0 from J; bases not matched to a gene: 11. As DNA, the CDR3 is TGCAGTGCTAGCGGCAGGGAGGGGTTCGGCTCCTACGAGCAGTACTTC. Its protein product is CSASGREGFGSYEQYF.

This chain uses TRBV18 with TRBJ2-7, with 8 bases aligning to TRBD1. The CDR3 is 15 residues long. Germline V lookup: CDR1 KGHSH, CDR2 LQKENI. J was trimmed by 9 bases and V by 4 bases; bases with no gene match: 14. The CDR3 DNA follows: TGTGCCAGCTCACGAGGAACAGGGGGTAACTCAGTGCAGTACTTC. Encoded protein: CASSRGTGGNSVQYF. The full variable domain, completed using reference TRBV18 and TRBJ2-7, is NAGVMQNPRHLVRRRGQEARLRCSPMKGHSHVYWYRQLPEEGLKFMVYLQKENIIDESGMPKERFSAEFPKEGPSILRIQQVVRGDSAAYFCASSRGTGGNSVQYFGPGTRLTVT.

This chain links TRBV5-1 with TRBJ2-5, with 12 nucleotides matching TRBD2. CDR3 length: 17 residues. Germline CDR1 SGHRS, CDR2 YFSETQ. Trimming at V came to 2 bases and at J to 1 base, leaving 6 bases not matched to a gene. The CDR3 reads CASSFGLAGILQETQYF. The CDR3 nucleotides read TGCGCCAGCAGCTTTGGACTAGCGGGGATCCTCCAAGAGACCCAGTACTTC.

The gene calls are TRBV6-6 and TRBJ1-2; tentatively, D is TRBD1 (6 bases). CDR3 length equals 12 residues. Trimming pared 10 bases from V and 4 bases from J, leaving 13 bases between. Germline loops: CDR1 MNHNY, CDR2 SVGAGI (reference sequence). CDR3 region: CAIRGTIYGYTF. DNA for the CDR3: TGTGCCATTCGAGGGACAATCTATGGCTACACCTTC.

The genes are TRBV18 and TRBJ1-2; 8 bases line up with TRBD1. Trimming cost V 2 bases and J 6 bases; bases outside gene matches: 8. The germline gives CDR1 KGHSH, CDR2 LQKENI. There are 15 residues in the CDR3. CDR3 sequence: CASSPSRTGSHGYTF. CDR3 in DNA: TGTGCCAGCTCACCATCCCGGACAGGGAGCCATGGCTACACCTTC.

The CDR3 spells CASSLAWQGSDIGYGYTF. In DNA form, the CDR3 reads TGTGCCAGCAGCTTAGCATGGCAGGGTTCCGATATAGGTTATGGCTACACCTTC. The chain has TRBV7-2 and TRBJ1-2; tentative D call: TRBD1 (5 bases). Germline V gene sequence: CDR1 SGHTA, CDR2 FQGNSA. Between the trimmed V and J ends, which lost 0 bases and 5 bases, there was a span of 22 bases. The CDR3 extends over 18 amino acids.

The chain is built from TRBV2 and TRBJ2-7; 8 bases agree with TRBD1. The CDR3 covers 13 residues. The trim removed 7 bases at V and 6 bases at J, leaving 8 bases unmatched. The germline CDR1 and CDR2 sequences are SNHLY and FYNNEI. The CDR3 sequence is CASKETGVGEQYF. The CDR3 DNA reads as TGTGCCAGCAAGGAGACAGGGGTCGGCGAGCAGTACTTC. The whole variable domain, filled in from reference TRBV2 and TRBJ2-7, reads EPEVTQTPSHQVTQMGQEVILRCVPISNHLYFYWYRQILGQKVEFLVSFYNNEISEKSEIFDDQFSVERPDGSNFTLKIRSTKLEDSAMYFCASKETGVGEQYFGPGTRLTVT.

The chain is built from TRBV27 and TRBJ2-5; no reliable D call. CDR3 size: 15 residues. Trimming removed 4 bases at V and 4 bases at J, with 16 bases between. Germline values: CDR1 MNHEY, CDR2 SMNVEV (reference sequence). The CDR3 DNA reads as TGTGCCAGCAGTTGGGGATCTCCCCTAGGAGAGACCCAGTACTTC. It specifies CASSWGSPLGETQYF.

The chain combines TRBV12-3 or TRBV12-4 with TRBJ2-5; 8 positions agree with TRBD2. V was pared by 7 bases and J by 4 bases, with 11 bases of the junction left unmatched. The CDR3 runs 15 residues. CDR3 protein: CASTSRGGRVETQYF. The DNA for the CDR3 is TGTGCCAGCACCTCTCGCGGGGGGCGCGTAGAGACCCAGTACTTC.

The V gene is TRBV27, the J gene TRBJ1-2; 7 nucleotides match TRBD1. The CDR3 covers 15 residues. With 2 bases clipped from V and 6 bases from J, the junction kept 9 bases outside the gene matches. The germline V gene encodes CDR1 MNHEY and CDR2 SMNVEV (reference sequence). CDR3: CASSLGFGTVDGYTF. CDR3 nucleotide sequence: TGTGCCAGCAGTTTAGGGTTCGGGACAGTGGATGGCTACACCTTC.

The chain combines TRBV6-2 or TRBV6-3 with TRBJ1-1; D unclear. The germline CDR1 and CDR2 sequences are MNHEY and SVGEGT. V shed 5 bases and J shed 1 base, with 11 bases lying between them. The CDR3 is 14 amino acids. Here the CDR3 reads CASSEVRPNTEAFF. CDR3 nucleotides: TGTGCCAGCAGTGAGGTCCGGCCGAACACTGAAGCTTTCTTT.

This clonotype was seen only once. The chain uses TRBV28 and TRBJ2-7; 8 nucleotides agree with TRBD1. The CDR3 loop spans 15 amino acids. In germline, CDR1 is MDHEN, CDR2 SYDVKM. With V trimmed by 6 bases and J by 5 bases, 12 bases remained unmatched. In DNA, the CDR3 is TGTGCCAGCAGCGGACAGGGATCGTCTCTCCACGAGCAGTACGTC. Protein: CASSGQGSSLHEQYV.

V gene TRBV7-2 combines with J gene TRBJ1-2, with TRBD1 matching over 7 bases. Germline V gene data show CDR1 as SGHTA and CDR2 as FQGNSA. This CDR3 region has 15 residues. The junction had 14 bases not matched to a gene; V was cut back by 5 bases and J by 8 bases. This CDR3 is CASSPPPPRTGGYTF. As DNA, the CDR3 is TGTGCCAGCAGCCCTCCCCCTCCTCGGACAGGCGGCTACACCTTC. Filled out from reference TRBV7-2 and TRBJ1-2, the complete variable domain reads GAGVSQSPSNKVTEKGKDVELRCDPISGHTALYWYRQSLGQGLEFLIYFQGNSAPDKSGLPSDRFSAERTGGSVSTLTIQRTQQEDSAVYLCASSPPPPRTGGYTFGSGTRLTVV.

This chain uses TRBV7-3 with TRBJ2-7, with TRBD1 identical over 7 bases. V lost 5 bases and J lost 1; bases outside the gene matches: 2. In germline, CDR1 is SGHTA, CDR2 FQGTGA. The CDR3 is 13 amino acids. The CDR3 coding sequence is TGTGCCAGCAGCCGACAGGGATCCTACGAGCAGTACTTC. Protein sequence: CASSRQGSYEQYF.

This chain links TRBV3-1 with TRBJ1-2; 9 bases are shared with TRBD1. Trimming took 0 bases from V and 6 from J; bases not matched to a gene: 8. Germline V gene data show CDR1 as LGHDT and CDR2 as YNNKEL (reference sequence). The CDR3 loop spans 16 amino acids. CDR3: CASSQDQNRGRNGYTF. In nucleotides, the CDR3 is TGTGCCAGCAGCCAAGATCAGAACAGGGGGCGAAATGGCTACACCTTC.

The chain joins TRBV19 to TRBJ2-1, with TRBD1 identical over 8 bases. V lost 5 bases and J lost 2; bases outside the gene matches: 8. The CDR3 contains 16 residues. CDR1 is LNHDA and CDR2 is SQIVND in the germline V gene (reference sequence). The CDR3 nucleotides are TGTGCCAGTAGTCCGCGGACAGGGTCCACCTACAATGAGCAGTTCTTC. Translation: CASSPRTGSTYNEQFF.

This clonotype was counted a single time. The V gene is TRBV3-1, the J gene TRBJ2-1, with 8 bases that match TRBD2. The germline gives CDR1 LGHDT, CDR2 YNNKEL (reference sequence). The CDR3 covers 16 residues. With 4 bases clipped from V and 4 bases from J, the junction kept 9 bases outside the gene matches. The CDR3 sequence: CASSLLFGGDYNEQFF. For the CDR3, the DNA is TGTGCCAGCAGCCTACTTTTCGGGGGGGATTACAATGAGCAGTTCTTC.

The CDR3 DNA sequence: TGTGCCTGGCTACCCCCGGGACAACTACTTTTTCACACTGAAGCTTTCTTT. This sequence encodes CAWLPPGQLLFHTEAFF. The chain recombines TRBV30 with TRBJ1-1; D may be TRBD1 (6 bases). The germline gives CDR1 GTSNPN, CDR2 SVGIG (reference sequence). The CDR3 loop spans 17 amino acids. V dropped 5 bases and J dropped 3 bases, with 25 bases sitting between them.

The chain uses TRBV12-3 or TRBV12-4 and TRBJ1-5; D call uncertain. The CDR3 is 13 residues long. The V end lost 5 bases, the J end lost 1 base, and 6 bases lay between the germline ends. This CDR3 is CASSAGSNQPQHF. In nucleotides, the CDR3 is TGTGCCAGCAGTGCGGGGAGCAATCAGCCCCAGCATTTT.

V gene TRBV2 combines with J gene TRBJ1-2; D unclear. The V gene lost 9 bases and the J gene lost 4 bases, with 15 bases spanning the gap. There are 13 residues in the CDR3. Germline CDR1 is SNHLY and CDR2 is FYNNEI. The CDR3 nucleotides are TGTGCCAGGCAGTTAGTAAGTGGCTATGGCTACACCTTC. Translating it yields CARQLVSGYGYTF.

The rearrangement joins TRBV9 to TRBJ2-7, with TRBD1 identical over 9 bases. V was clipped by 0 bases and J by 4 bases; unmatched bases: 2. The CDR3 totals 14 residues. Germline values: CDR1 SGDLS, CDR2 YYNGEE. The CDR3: CASSVGQGGYEQYF. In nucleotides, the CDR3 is TGTGCCAGCAGCGTAGGACAGGGGGGGTACGAGCAGTACTTC. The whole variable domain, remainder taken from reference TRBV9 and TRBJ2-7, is DSGVTQTPKHLITATGQRVTLRCSPRSGDLSVYWYQQSLDQGLQFLIQYYNGEERAKGNILERFSAQQFPDLHSELNLSSLELGDSALYFCASSVGQGGYEQYFGPGTRLTVT.

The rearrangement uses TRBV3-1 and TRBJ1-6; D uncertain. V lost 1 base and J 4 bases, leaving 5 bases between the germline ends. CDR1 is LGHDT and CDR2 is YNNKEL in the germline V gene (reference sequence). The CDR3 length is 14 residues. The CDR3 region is CASSQVEYNSPLHF. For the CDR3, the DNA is TGTGCCAGCAGCCAAGTTGAATATAATTCACCCCTCCACTTT.

In DNA form, the CDR3 reads TGCGCCAGCAGACCCCGGAGTAGCGGGTACACAGATACGCAGTATTTT. Translating gives CASRPRSSGYTDTQYF. The J gene is TRBJ2-3, the V gene TRBV5-1; TRBD2 matches 7 bases. This CDR3 is 16 amino acids long. V was clipped by 5 bases and J by 2 bases; unmatched bases: 11. Germline loops: CDR1 SGHRS, CDR2 YFSETQ.

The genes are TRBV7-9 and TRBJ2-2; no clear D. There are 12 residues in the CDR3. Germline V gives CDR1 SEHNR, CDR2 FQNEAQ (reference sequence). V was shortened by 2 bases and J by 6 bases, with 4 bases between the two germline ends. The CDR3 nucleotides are TGTGCCAGCAGCTTAAAAGCCGGGGAGCTGTTTTTT. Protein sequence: CASSLKAGELFF.

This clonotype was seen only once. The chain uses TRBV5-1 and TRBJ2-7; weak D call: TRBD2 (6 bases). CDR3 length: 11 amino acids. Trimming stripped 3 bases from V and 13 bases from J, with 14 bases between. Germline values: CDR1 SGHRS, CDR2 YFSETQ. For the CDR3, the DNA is TGCGCCAGCAGCTCGGGAGAGGGGATATACTTC. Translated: CASSSGEGIYF.

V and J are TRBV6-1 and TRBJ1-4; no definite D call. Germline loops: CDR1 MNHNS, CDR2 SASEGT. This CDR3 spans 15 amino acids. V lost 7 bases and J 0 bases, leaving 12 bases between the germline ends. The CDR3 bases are TGTGCCAGCAAAGAAAGGTTTGCAACTAATGAAAAACTGTTTTTT. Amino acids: CASKERFATNEKLFF.

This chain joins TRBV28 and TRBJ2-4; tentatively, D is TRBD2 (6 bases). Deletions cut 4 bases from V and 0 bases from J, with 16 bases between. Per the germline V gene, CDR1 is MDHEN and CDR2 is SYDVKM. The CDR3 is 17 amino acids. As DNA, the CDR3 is TGTGCCAGCAGTTACGGTCCGGGAGCCATAGCCAAAAACATTCAGTACTTC. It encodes CASSYGPGAIAKNIQYF.

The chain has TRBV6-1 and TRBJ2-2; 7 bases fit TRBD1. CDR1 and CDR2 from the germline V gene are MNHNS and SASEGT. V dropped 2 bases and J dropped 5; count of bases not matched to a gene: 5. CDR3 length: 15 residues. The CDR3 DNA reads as TGTGCCAGCAGTGAAACGGGACAGAGAACCGGGGAGCTGTTTTTT. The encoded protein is CASSETGQRTGELFF.